The next 30 T cell receptor beta chains were all read from a single sample in a study of cytomegalovirus exposure and HLA in healthy donors. This PCR relied on a set of 60 Vbeta primers and 13 Jbeta primers. Measured with immunoSEQ multiplex PCR; TCRdb has only the in-frame clones, and not every one. The sample carries fewer than 250,000 clones, around 79% recorded once. Specimen: PBMCs. The receptor source for this set is a male donor in good health and CMV-seronegative.

The gene calls are TRBV5-1 and TRBJ1-1; maybe TRBD1 (6 bases). V gave up 4 bases and J gave up 4 bases, with 17 bases separating them. The CDR3 is made up of 15 amino acids. Germline V gives CDR1 SGHRS, CDR2 YFSETQ. The CDR3, as DNA: TGCGCCAGCAGCACGGACGGGGGGCAGGGCACTGAAGCTTTCTTT. Residues: CASSTDGGQGTEAFF.

The table lists this clone with a few counts. The rearrangement links TRBV4-3 to TRBJ1-4, with D hard to call. The CDR3 contains 14 residues. V was clipped by 1 base and J by 7 bases, with 10 bases between them. Per germline, CDR1 LGHNA and CDR2 YSLEER. The CDR3 nucleotides read TGCGCCAGCAGCCAAGGCTTTAAAGCTGAAAAACTGTTTTTT. Translating it yields CASSQGFKAEKLFF.

The chain recombines TRBV7-2 with TRBJ2-5; 9 nucleotides agree with TRBD1. The CDR3 runs to 15 residues. After removal of 4 bases from V and 2 bases from J, the junction contained 5 bases not matched to a gene. CDR1 SGHTA and CDR2 FQGNSA come from the germline V gene. The CDR3, as DNA: TGTGCCAGCAGCTCCGGGACAGGGCGTCAAGAGACCCAGTACTTC. Its protein is CASSSGTGRQETQYF.

The chain has TRBV7-9 and TRBJ1-1; 8 nucleotides line up with TRBD1. Germline V lookup: CDR1 SEHNR, CDR2 FQNEAQ (reference sequence). The V and J ends lost 5 bases and 0 bases, in that order; junction bases with no gene match: 5. The CDR3 runs to 15 residues. The CDR3 DNA reads as TGTGCCAGCAGCGAAGGACAGGGACTGAACACTGAAGCTTTCTTT. Protein: CASSEGQGLNTEAFF. The variable domain in full, completed from reference TRBV7-9 and TRBJ1-1, reads DTGVSQNPRHKITKRGQNVTFRCDPISEHNRLYWYRQTLGQGPEFLTYFQNEAQLEKSRLLSDRFSAERPKGSFSTLEIQRTEQGDSAMYLCASSEGQGLNTEAFFGQGTRLTVV.

The rearrangement links TRBV7-9 to TRBJ2-1; 8 bases align to TRBD2. The CDR3 is 17 residues long. Trimming removed 5 bases from V and 4 bases from J; junction bases left unmatched: 13. Per germline, CDR1 SEHNR and CDR2 FQNEAQ (reference sequence). CDR3 residues: CASSRGGREGLYNEQFF. The DNA for the CDR3 is TGTGCCAGCAGCCGGGGGGGACGGGAGGGCCTATACAATGAGCAGTTCTTC.

The V gene is TRBV7-2, the J gene TRBJ1-2; D might be TRBD1 (6 bases). CDR3 length equals 14 residues. Germline V lookup: CDR1 SGHTA, CDR2 FQGNSA. The ends were cut back, 5 bases at V and 5 bases at J, with 15 bases in the middle. CDR3 bases: TGTGCCAGCAGCCCCCCCGACCAGGGGTATGGCTACACCTTC. The encoded protein is CASSPPDQGYGYTF.

The V gene is TRBV28, the J gene TRBJ1-5; 7 nucleotides match TRBD1. Germline V lookup: CDR1 MDHEN, CDR2 SYDVKM. This CDR3 is built from 12 residues. Unmatched junction bases numbered 3, after V lost 4 bases and J lost 9 bases. The chain's CDR3 is CASSSQGLPQHF. The CDR3 DNA is TGTGCCAGCAGTTCACAGGGGCTGCCCCAGCATTTT.

J is TRBJ1-2 and V is TRBV19; D is unresolved. V was clipped by 6 bases and J by 4 bases, with 12 bases between them. Germline values: CDR1 LNHDA, CDR2 SQIVND (reference sequence). The CDR3 has 13 residues. CDR3 loop: CASRPQELYGYTF. CDR3 nucleotides: TGTGCCAGTAGACCTCAGGAACTCTATGGCTACACCTTC.

The rearrangement uses TRBV28 and TRBJ2-2; TRBD1 agrees at 7 bases. This CDR3 comprises 14 residues. The germline CDR1 and CDR2 sequences are MDHEN and SYDVKM. The junction had 6 bases not matched to a gene; V was cut back by 8 bases and J by 3 bases. CDR3 nucleotide sequence: TGTGCCAGCGGATCACAGGGGTACACCGGGGAGCTGTTTTTT. Its protein is CASGSQGYTGELFF.

The genes are TRBV4-1 and TRBJ2-1; TRBD2 matches at 7 bases. J lost 6 bases, V lost 0 bases, and 14 bases had no gene match. Germline CDR1 and CDR2: MGHRA and YSYEKL. The length of the CDR3 is 18 residues. In DNA, the CDR3 is TGCGCCAGCAGCCAAGATCATTTAGCGGGTCCCATCCCCAATGAGCAGTTCTTC. Protein sequence: CASSQDHLAGPIPNEQFF.

The chain is built from TRBV6-1 and TRBJ2-5, with D perhaps TRBD1 (6 bases). V gave up 6 bases and J gave up 5 bases, with 13 bases separating them. This CDR3 contains 13 residues. Germline V gene data show CDR1 as MNHNS and CDR2 as SASEGT. The CDR3 DNA reads as TGTGCCAGCAGCTTTAACAGGGTTGAGACCCAGTACTTC. This sequence encodes CASSFNRVETQYF.

This clone was seen only once. This sequence joins TRBV18 and TRBJ1-3; D gene unclear. V was trimmed by 6 bases and J by 0 bases, leaving 9 bases between them. The germline V gene encodes CDR1 KGHSH and CDR2 LQKENI. There are 14 residues in the CDR3. The CDR3 protein is CASSDTYSGNTIYF. The CDR3 nucleotides are TGTGCCAGCTCCGACACCTACTCTGGAAACACCATATATTTT.

The chain recombines TRBV27 with TRBJ2-5; D is unclear. Germline CDR1 MNHEY, CDR2 SMNVEV (reference sequence). CDR3 length equals 11 residues. Trimming cost V 5 bases and J 9 bases, with 10 bases left between them. CDR3 nucleotides: TGTGCCAGCAGTCTCCCGGTGTCCCAGTACTTC. The encoded protein is CASSLPVSQYF.

The chain uses TRBV11-2 and TRBJ2-3; the D gene is possibly TRBD2 (7 bases). Between the trimmed V and J ends, which lost 4 bases and 6 bases, there was a span of 14 bases. There are 14 residues in the CDR3. The germline CDR1 and CDR2 sequences are SGHAT and FQNNGV. CDR3 DNA sequence: TGTGCCAGCAGCTGGGGGGGGCCGGGGGATACGCAGTATTTT. Amino acids: CASSWGGPGDTQYF.

This chain joins TRBV11-3 and TRBJ2-7; TRBD2 might be the D (5 bases). In germline, CDR1 is SGHNT, CDR2 YENEEA. The CDR3 has 13 amino acids. The germline V and J ends were trimmed by 0 bases and 5 bases, with 8 bases remaining between them. CDR3 bases: TGTGCCAGCAGCTTAGATCACGGGGACGAGCAGTACTTC. It codes for CASSLDHGDEQYF.

This clone has more than one count but fewer than ten. The chain uses TRBV28 and TRBJ1-1, with 8 bases fitting TRBD1. V lost 5 bases, J lost 4 bases, and 3 bases stayed unmatched. Germline V CDR1 and CDR2: MDHEN, SYDVKM. The CDR3 contains 13 residues. CDR3 coding DNA: TGTGCCAGCAGTCAGGGGGCTCGCACTGAAGCTTTCTTT. Its protein is CASSQGARTEAFF.

This clone was detected a few times. The CDR3 region is CASSQSTGSAEAFF. The CDR3 bases are TGTGCCAGCAGTCAATCTACAGGGTCGGCTGAAGCTTTCTTT. V gene TRBV6-1 combines with J gene TRBJ1-1, with D tentatively TRBD1 (6 bases). Trimming stripped 5 bases from V and 6 bases from J, with 16 bases between. CDR1 and CDR2 (germline): MNHNS, SASEGT. The CDR3 contains 14 residues.

Ten or more counts support this clone. The J gene is TRBJ2-7, the V gene TRBV11-2; 9 positions match TRBD1. CDR1 SGHAT and CDR2 FQNNGV come from the germline V gene. This CDR3 is built from 14 residues. Trimming cost V 5 bases and J 1 base; bases outside gene matches: 3. This CDR3 is CASSQDRGSYEQYF. For the CDR3, the DNA is TGTGCCAGCAGCCAGGACAGGGGTTCCTACGAGCAGTACTTC.

The chain employs TRBV5-4 and TRBJ1-2, with D unresolved. The germline V gene has CDR1 SGHNT and CDR2 YYREEE (reference sequence). The length of the CDR3 is 14 residues. With 2 bases removed from V and 8 bases from J, the gap between germline ends came to 16 bases. The CDR3 is CASSLIADYEGYTF. CDR3 coding DNA: TGTGCCAGCAGCTTAATCGCAGACTATGAGGGCTACACCTTC. The variable domain in full, with the rest retrieved from reference TRBV5-4 and TRBJ1-2, is ETGVTQSPTHLIKTRGQQVTLRCSSQSGHNTVSWYQQALGQGPQFIFQYYREEENGRGNFPPRFSGLQFPNYSSELNVNALELDDSALYLCASSLIADYEGYTFGSGTRLTVV.

The CDR3 protein is CASSYQGTGSTEAFF. CDR3 nucleotide sequence: TGTGCCAGCAGTTACCAAGGGACAGGGAGCACTGAAGCTTTCTTT. The chain is built from TRBV6-5 and TRBJ1-1; 9 nucleotides match TRBD1. From germline, CDR1 is MNHEY and CDR2 SVGAGI. Losses at the gene ends were 2 bases for V and 4 bases for J; bases not matched to a gene: 5. This CDR3 comprises 15 residues.

This chain joins TRBV29-1 and TRBJ2-7; D gene uncertain. The germline V gene has CDR1 SQVTM and CDR2 ANQGSEA. The CDR3 has 12 residues. V was shortened by 4 bases and J by 6 bases, with 13 bases between the two germline ends. CDR3: CSVVAESSEQYF. The CDR3 bases are TGCAGCGTTGTTGCGGAATCGAGCGAGCAGTACTTC.

The chain uses TRBV27 and TRBJ2-7; the D gene is possibly TRBD1 (6 bases). This CDR3 is 21 amino acids long. Trimming removed 2 bases from V and 0 bases from J, with 29 bases in between. Germline V lookup: CDR1 MNHEY, CDR2 SMNVEV (reference sequence). This chain's CDR3 is CASSLLVRLGRGSSLSYEQYF. CDR3 nucleotides: TGTGCCAGCAGTTTACTAGTTCGGTTGGGCAGGGGCTCTTCTCTCTCCTACGAGCAGTACTTC.

This clone appeared a few times. V is TRBV5-4 and J is TRBJ2-7; the match to TRBD1 covers 7 bases. Per germline, CDR1 SGHNT and CDR2 YYREEE (reference sequence). The CDR3 is 13 amino acids. V trimming: 6 bases; J trimming: 3 bases; junction bases outside the gene matches: 6. CDR3: CASTLDRDYEQYF. The CDR3 nucleotides read TGTGCCAGCACCCTTGACAGGGACTACGAGCAGTACTTC.

The rearrangement uses TRBV27 and TRBJ1-4; D might be TRBD1 (5 bases). The CDR3 loop spans 17 amino acids. CDR1 is MNHEY and CDR2 is SMNVEV in the germline V gene (reference sequence). V was trimmed by 5 bases and J by 2 bases, leaving 18 bases between them. The CDR3 sequence is CASSPVGGLATNEKLFF. CDR3 nucleotide sequence: TGTGCCAGCAGTCCGGTCGGGGGTCTGGCTACTAATGAAAAACTGTTTTTT.

This rearrangement joins TRBV29-1 to TRBJ2-1, with TRBD1 identical over 7 bases. Germline values: CDR1 SQVTM, CDR2 ANQGSEA. V was clipped by 6 bases and J by 0 bases; unmatched bases: 5. This CDR3 contains 14 residues. The CDR3 coding sequence is TGCAGCGTATCCGGGACAGCCTCCTACAATGAGCAGTTCTTC. Protein product: CSVSGTASYNEQFF.

The J gene is TRBJ2-7, the V gene TRBV4-3; TRBD1 matches 9 bases. The V segment lost 0 bases and the J segment 5 bases; nucleotides outside the gene matches: 5. This CDR3 is built from 15 residues. The germline gives CDR1 LGHNA, CDR2 YSLEER. The DNA for the CDR3 is TGCGCCAGCAGCCAAGATTGGGGACAGGGAAACGAGCAGTACTTC. Residues: CASSQDWGQGNEQYF.

J is TRBJ2-6 and V is TRBV11-1; tentatively, D is TRBD1 (8 bases). CDR3 length: 17 amino acids. In germline, CDR1 is SGHAT, CDR2 FQDESV (reference sequence). V shed 1 base and J shed 3 bases, with 13 bases lying between them. The CDR3 DNA follows: TGTGCCAGCAGCTTAGGACAGGGGAGGGGTGGGGCCAACGTCCTGACTTTC. It specifies CASSLGQGRGGANVLTF.

The V gene is TRBV6-5, the J gene TRBJ2-1; 11 bases fit TRBD2. Trimming removed 0 bases from V and 5 bases from J; junction bases left unmatched: 3. This CDR3 is built from 16 residues. Per germline, CDR1 MNHEY and CDR2 SVGAGI. In DNA form, the CDR3 reads TGTGCCAGCAGTTACTCCGGACTAGCGGGCCACAATGAGCAGTTCTTC. It translates to CASSYSGLAGHNEQFF.

The chain joins TRBV11-2 to TRBJ2-7; D is perhaps TRBD1 (7 bases). The CDR3 covers 14 residues. Germline V gene sequence: CDR1 SGHAT, CDR2 FQNNGV. Trimming took off 4 bases at V and 2 bases at J, with 12 bases between the two ends. The CDR3 DNA follows: TGTGCCAGCAGCTCTCAGGGGGGCCCCTACGAGCAGTACTTC. Translation: CASSSQGGPYEQYF.

This chain joins TRBV18 and TRBJ2-3, with 13 positions matching TRBD2. V dropped 5 bases and J dropped 2; count of bases not matched to a gene: 1. This CDR3 has 15 amino acids. Germline V gene lookup returns CDR1 KGHSH and CDR2 LQKENI. CDR3 sequence reads: CASSTSGGDTDTQYF. CDR3 DNA sequence: TGTGCCAGCTCAACTAGCGGGGGGGACACAGATACGCAGTATTTT.